The present entry profiles one T cell receptor beta chain with its context. The V and J ends lost 5 bases and 3 bases, in that order; junction bases with no gene match: 4. CDR3 size: 13 residues. CDR1 is LNHDA, CDR2 SQIVND, per germline (reference sequence). Profiled with immunoSEQ multiplex PCR; TCRdb holds only in-frame clones, not every one. Of fewer than 110,000 clones listed, around nine tenths are singletons. The data derive from a study of blood T cell repertoires in COVID-19. Overall study context: Sites in the United States, Italy and Spain provided acute and convalescent COVID-19 samples.

This TCR came from a woman of 80 years or more in a cohort sampled during active COVID-19. Sequencing was done on a sample of peripheral blood. The chain is built from TRBV19 and TRBJ2-7; TRBD1 aligns across 7 bases. CDR3 DNA sequence: TGTGCCAGTAGTTCCCAGGGGGACTACGAGCAGTACTTC. Its protein product is CASSSQGDYEQYF.